The 8 T cell receptor beta chains listed next were all sequenced from one sample in a study of early T cells in non-severe SARS-CoV-2 infection. Each CDR3 protein is one row after TCRdb ran MiXCR on the 5' RACE reads. The top ten clones hold roughly 9% of a sample with nearly 45,000 distinct CDR3 sequences, approximately 11% of them seen once. The sequencing input was whole blood. All receptors come from an adult who was a healthcare worker with PCR-confirmed SARS-CoV-2 infection or an uninfected control (not recorded which).

This clonotype appeared a few times. The CDR3 nucleotides are TGTGCCAGCAGCTTGAGCGGGGAAACCCTCAATGAGCAGTTCTTC. Encoded protein: CASSLSGETLNEQFF. V and J are TRBV11-3 and TRBJ2-1; 7 nucleotides match TRBD2. The germline CDR1 and CDR2 sequences are SGHNT and YENEEA. The V segment lost 3 bases and the J segment 6 bases; nucleotides outside the gene matches: 8. The CDR3 totals 15 residues.

This clonotype was found many times. The rearrangement joins TRBV7-2 to TRBJ1-2; no reliable D call. The CDR3 runs 16 residues. V dropped 8 bases and J dropped 7 bases, with 26 bases sitting between them. Looked up from germline, CDR1 is SGHTA and CDR2 is FQGNSA. In DNA, the CDR3 is TGTGCCAGCGGAGAAAGAGGGCGAGCCCGCAGTAGTGGCTACACCTTC. Translation: CASGERGRARSSGYTF.

This clonotype was observed at least ten times. This rearrangement joins TRBV3-1 to TRBJ1-2; TRBD1 is a possible D gene (5 bases). Trimming pared 2 bases from V and 10 bases from J, leaving 11 bases between. The CDR3 sequence is 12 residues long. Per the germline V gene, CDR1 is LGHDT and CDR2 is YNNKEL (reference sequence). The CDR3 bases are TGTGCCAGCAGCCAAATAAGACAGTTCTACACCTTC. The encoded protein is CASSQIRQFYTF. Variable domain in full (rest from reference TRBV3-1 and TRBJ1-2): DTAVSQTPKYLVTQMGNDKSIKCEQNLGHDTMYWYKQDSKKFLKIMFSYNNKELIINETVPNRFSPKSPDKAHLNLHINSLELGDSAVYFCASSQIRQFYTFGSGTRLTVV.

The chain is built from TRBV3-1 and TRBJ2-5; perhaps TRBD1 as D (5 bases). Looked up from germline, CDR1 is LGHDT and CDR2 is YNNKEL (reference sequence). The length of the CDR3 is 12 residues. The V gene lost 2 bases and the J gene lost 7 bases, with 8 bases spanning the gap. For the CDR3, the DNA is TGTGCCAGCAGCCAAATTCAGGGGACCCAGTACTTC. Protein product: CASSQIQGTQYF.

This clonotype was seen repeatedly, ten times or more. V is TRBV7-6 and J is TRBJ1-1; no clear D gene. The CDR3 extends over 13 amino acids. Germline-derived CDR1 and CDR2 are SGHVS and FNYEAQ. Trimming removed 5 bases from V and 7 bases from J, with 14 bases in between. CDR3 sequence: CASSPPSAGEAFF. DNA of the CDR3: TGTGCCAGCAGCCCACCCAGCGCGGGTGAAGCTTTCTTT.

In its sample, this clonotype was seen many times. The chain uses TRBV3-1 and TRBJ2-5; D not resolved. The CDR3 extends over 15 amino acids. CDR1 LGHDT and CDR2 YNNKEL come from the germline V gene (reference sequence). Between the trimmed V and J ends, which lost 0 bases and 5 bases, there was a span of 13 bases. CDR3 DNA sequence: TGTGCCAGCAGCCAAGACCGTACCCCGTATGAGACCCAGTACTTC. This translates into CASSQDRTPYETQYF.

V usage is TRBV11-3 and J usage is TRBJ2-7, with D possibly TRBD2 on 5 matching bases. Germline-derived CDR1 and CDR2 are SGHNT and YENEEA. This CDR3 comprises 12 residues. Trimming took off 5 bases at V and 10 bases at J, with 15 bases between the two ends. CDR3 region: CASSRAGVKQYF. The CDR3 nucleotides read TGTGCCAGCAGCCGCGCCGGGGTTAAACAGTACTTC.

This clonotype was seen ten or more times. The chain combines TRBV7-8 with TRBJ2-7, with TRBD1 matching 8 bases. V was clipped by 2 bases and J by 3 bases; unmatched bases: 6. The CDR3 has 15 residues. Germline lookup yields CDR1 SGHVS and CDR2 FQNEAQ. In nucleotides, the CDR3 is TGTGCCAGCAGCTTATGGACCGGGACAGGCTACGAGCAGTACTTC. Its protein is CASSLWTGTGYEQYF.